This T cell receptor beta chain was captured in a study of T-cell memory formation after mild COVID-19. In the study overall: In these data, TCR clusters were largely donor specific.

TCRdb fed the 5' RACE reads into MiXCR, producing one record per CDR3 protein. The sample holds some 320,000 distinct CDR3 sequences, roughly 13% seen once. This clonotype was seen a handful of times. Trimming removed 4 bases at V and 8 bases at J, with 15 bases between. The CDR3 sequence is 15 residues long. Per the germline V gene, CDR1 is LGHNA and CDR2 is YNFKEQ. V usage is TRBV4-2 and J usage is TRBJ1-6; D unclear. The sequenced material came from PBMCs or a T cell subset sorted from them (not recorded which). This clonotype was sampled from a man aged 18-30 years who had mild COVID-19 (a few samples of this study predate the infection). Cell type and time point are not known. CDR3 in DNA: TGTGCCAGCAGCCTGGGCAGTCATAACGATTCACCCCTCCACTTT. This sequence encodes CASSLGSHNDSPLHF.